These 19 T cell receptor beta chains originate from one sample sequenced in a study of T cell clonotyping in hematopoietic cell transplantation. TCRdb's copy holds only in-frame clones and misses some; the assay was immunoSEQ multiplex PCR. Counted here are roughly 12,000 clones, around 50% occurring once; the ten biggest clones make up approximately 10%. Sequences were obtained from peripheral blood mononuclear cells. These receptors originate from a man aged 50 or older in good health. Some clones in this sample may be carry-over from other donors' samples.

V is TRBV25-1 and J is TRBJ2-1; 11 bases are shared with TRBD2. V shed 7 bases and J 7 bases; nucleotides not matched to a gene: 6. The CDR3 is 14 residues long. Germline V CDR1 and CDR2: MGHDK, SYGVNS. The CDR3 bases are TGTGCCAGCACCTTAGCGGGGGGGCGAAATGAGCAGTTCTTC. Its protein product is CASTLAGGRNEQFF. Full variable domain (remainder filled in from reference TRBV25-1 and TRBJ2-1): EADIYQTPRYLVIGTGKKITLECSQTMGHDKMYWYQQDPGMELHLIHYSYGVNSTEKGDLSSESTVSRIRTEHFPLTLESARPSHTSQYLCASTLAGGRNEQFFGPGTRLTVL.

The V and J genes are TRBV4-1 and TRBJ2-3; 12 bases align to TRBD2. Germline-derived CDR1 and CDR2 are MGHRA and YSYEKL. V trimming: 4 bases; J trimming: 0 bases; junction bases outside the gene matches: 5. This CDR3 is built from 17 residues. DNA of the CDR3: TGCGCCAGCAGCCCCTACGGACTAGCGGGAAGCACAGATACGCAGTATTTT. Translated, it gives CASSPYGLAGSTDTQYF.

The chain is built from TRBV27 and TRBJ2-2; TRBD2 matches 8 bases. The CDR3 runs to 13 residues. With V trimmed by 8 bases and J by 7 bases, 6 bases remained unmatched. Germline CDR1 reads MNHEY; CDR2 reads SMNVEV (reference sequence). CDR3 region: CASAGGQGGELFF. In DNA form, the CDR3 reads TGTGCCAGCGCGGGGGGCCAAGGCGGGGAGCTGTTTTTT.

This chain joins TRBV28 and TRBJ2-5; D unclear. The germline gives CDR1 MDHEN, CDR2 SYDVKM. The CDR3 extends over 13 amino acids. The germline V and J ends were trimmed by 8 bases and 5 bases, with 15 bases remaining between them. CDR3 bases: TGTGCCAGCTCGACCTCTGCGGCTGAGACCCAGTACTTC. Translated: CASSTSAAETQYF.

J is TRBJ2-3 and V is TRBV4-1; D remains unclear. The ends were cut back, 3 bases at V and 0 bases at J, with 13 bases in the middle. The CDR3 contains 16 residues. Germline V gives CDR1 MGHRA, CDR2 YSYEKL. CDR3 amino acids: CASSQSSVPSTDTQYF. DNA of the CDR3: TGCGCCAGCAGCCAGTCGTCAGTTCCTAGCACAGATACGCAGTATTTT.

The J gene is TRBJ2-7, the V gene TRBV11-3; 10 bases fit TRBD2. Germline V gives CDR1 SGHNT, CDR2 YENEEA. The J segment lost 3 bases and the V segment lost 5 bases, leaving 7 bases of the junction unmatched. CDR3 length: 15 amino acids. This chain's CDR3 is CASSLGASGSYEQYF. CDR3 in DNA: TGTGCCAGCAGCCTAGGGGCTAGCGGGAGCTACGAGCAGTACTTC.

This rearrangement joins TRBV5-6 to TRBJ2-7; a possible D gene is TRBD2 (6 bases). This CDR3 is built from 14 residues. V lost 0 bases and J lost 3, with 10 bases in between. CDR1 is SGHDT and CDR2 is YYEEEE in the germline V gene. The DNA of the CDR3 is TGTGCCAGCAGCTTGGGGCGGGGCTTCTACGAGCAGTACTTC. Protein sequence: CASSLGRGFYEQYF.

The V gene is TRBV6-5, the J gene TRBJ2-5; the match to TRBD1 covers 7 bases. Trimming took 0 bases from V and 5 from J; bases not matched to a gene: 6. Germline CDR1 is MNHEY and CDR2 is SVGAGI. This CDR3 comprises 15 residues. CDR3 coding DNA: TGTGCCAGCAGTTACTCTGGATCAGGGGGTGAGACCCAGTACTTC. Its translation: CASSYSGSGGETQYF.

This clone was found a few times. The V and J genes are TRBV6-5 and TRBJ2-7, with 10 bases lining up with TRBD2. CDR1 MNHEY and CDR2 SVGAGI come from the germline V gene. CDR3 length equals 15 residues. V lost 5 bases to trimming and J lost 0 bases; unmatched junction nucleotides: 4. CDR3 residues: CASSRGLADSYEQYF. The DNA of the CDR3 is TGTGCCAGCAGTCGAGGACTAGCGGACTCCTACGAGCAGTACTTC.

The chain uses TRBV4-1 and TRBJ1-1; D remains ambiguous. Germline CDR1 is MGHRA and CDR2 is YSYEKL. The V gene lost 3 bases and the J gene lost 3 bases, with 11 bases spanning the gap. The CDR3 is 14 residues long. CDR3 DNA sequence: TGCGCCAGCAGCCACGTAAGTCAGGACACTGAAGCTTTCTTT. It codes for CASSHVSQDTEAFF.

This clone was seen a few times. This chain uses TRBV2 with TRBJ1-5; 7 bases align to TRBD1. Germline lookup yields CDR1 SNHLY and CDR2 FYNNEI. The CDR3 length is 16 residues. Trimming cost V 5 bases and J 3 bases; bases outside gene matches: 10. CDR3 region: CASSPDRARSNQPQHF. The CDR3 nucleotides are TGTGCCAGCAGTCCAGACAGGGCCCGCTCCAATCAGCCCCAGCATTTT.

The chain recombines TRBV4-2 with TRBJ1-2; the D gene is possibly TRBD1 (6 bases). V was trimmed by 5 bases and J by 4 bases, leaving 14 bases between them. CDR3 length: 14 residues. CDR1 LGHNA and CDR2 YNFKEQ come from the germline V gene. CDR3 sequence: CASSLVGGGYGYTF. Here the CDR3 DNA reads TGTGCCAGCAGCTTGGTTGGGGGCGGCTATGGCTACACCTTC.

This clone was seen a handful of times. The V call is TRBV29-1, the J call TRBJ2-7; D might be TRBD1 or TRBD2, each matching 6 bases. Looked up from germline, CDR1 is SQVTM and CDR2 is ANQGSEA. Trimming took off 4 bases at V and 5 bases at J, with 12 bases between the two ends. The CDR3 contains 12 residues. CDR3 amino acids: CSVGSGEDEQYF. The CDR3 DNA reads TGCAGCGTTGGGTCAGGGGAGGACGAGCAGTACTTC.

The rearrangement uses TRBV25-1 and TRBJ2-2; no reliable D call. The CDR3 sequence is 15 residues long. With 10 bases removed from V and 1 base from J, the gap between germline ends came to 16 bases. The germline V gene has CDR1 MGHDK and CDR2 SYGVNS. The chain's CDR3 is CATGSGELNTGELFF. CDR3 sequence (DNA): TGTGCCACTGGCTCTGGGGAACTGAACACCGGGGAGCTGTTTTTT.

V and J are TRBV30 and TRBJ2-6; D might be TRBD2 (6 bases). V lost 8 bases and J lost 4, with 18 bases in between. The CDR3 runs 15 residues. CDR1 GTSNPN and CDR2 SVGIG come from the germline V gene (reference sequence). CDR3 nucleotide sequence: TGTGCCCGCTCCGGGACTGCACTCGGGGCCAACGTCCTGACTTTC. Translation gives CARSGTALGANVLTF.

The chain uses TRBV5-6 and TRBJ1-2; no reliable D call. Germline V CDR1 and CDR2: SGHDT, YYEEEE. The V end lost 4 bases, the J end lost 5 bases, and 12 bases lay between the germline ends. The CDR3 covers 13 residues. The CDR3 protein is CASSPRPEYGYTF. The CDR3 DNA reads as TGTGCCAGCAGCCCCCGACCGGAATATGGCTACACCTTC.

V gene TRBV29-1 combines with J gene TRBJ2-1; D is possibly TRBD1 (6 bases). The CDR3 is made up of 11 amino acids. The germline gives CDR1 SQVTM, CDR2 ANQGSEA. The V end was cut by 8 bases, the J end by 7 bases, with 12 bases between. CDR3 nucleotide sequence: TGCAGCCCTCTTAGGGGGAATGAGCAGTTCTTC. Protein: CSPLRGNEQFF.

The CDR3 DNA follows: TGCGCCAGCAGCCAAGTCGACGGGGAACGGGGCTACACCTTC. Translating it yields CASSQVDGERGYTF. The chain carries TRBV4-1 and TRBJ1-2, with D unresolved. This CDR3 region has 14 residues. Germline values: CDR1 MGHRA, CDR2 YSYEKL. V dropped 1 base and J dropped 8 bases, with 14 bases sitting between them.

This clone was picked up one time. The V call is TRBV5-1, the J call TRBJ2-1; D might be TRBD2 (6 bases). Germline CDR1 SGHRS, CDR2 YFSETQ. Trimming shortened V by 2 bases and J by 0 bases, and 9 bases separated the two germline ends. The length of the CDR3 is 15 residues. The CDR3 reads CASSFGGNSYNEQFF. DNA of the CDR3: TGCGCCAGCAGCTTCGGCGGGAACTCCTACAATGAGCAGTTCTTC.